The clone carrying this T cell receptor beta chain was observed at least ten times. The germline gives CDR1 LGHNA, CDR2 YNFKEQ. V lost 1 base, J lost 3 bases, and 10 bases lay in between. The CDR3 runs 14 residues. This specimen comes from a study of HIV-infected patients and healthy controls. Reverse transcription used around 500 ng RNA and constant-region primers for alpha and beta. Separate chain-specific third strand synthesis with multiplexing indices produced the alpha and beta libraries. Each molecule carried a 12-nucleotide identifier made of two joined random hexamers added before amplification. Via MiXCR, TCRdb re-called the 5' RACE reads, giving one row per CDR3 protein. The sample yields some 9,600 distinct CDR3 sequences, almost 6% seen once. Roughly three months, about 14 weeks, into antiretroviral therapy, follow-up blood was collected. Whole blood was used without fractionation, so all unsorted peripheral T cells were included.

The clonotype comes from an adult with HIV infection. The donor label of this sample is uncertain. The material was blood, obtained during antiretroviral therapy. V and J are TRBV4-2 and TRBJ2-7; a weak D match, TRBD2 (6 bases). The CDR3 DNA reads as TGTGCCAGCAGCCAAGCGGGGGTGGGCTACGAGCAGTACTTC. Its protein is CASSQAGVGYEQYF.